Listed below are T cell receptor beta chains from one sample, sequenced in a study of blood T cell repertoires in COVID-19. Data came from immunoSEQ multiplex PCR; TCRdb stores just in-frame clones and leaves some out. This sample has some 200,000 clones; approximately 85% occur once, and the top ten carry 7.6%. Input material: peripheral blood. The source of these receptors is a woman between 50 and 59 years old with active or convalescent COVID-19. Both conserved end residues are part of each CDR3. A D gene is named only where the DNA matches it firmly. Clone size is stated in some rows and not others, as once, few, many or a class when expanded.

clone size: NA; J gene: TRBJ2-2; V gene: TRBV6-6; D gene: TRBD1; CDR3 protein: CASSQLRGLWGRAGELFF; CDR3 DNA: TGTGCCAGCAGTCAGTTAAGGGGGCTATGGGGTCGCGCCGGGGAGCTGTTTTTT
clone size: NA; J gene: TRBJ1-1; V gene: TRBV18; D gene: TRBD1; CDR3 protein: CASSPLWDSMNTEAFF; CDR3 DNA: TGTGCCAGCTCCCCCCTCTGGGACAGCATGAACACTGAAGCTTTCTTT
clone size: NA; J gene: TRBJ2-3; V gene: TRBV5-1; D gene: TRBD1; CDR3 protein: CASSSNGDSGTDTQYF; CDR3 DNA: TGCGCCAGCAGCTCGAACGGGGACAGTGGTACAGATACGCAGTATTTT
clone size: NA; J gene: TRBJ1-1; V gene: TRBV6-5; D gene: NA; CDR3 protein: CASQGMNTEAFF; CDR3 DNA: TGTGCCAGTCAGGGGATGAACACTGAAGCTTTCTTT
clone size: once; J gene: TRBJ2-7; V gene: TRBV10-3; D gene: NA; CDR3 protein: CAISAEQGIDEQYF; CDR3 DNA: TGTGCCATCAGTGCAGAGCAGGGGATAGACGAGCAGTACTTC
clone size: NA; J gene: TRBJ1-1; V gene: TRBV5-4; D gene: NA; CDR3 protein: CASSLAKGVPEAFF; CDR3 DNA: TGTGCCAGCAGCTTGGCCAAGGGGGTACCTGAAGCTTTCTTT
clone size: NA; J gene: TRBJ2-3; V gene: TRBV29-1; D gene: TRBD2; CDR3 protein: CSGVQRGVTDTQYF; CDR3 DNA: TGCAGCGGGGTGCAGCGGGGGGTCACAGATACGCAGTATTTT
clone size: NA; J gene: TRBJ1-6; V gene: TRBV19; D gene: NA; CDR3 protein: CASRAERDPGAYNSPLHF; CDR3 DNA: TGTGCCAGTAGGGCCGAGCGGGACCCTGGAGCCTATAATTCACCCCTCCACTTT
clone size: NA; J gene: TRBJ2-6; V gene: TRBV18; D gene: NA; CDR3 protein: CASSPLRAANVLTF; CDR3 DNA: TGTGCCAGCTCACCACTGAGGGCAGCCAACGTCCTGACTTTC
clone size: NA; J gene: TRBJ2-5; V gene: TRBV29-1; D gene: NA; CDR3 protein: CSVVGGRTETQYF; CDR3 DNA: TGCAGCGTTGTCGGGGGGCGAACGGAGACCCAGTACTTC
clone size: NA; J gene: TRBJ1-1; V gene: TRBV6-5; D gene: NA; CDR3 protein: CASSAGWVTEAFF; CDR3 DNA: TGTGCCAGCAGCGCGGGGTGGGTCACTGAAGCTTTCTTT
clone size: NA; J gene: TRBJ1-4; V gene: TRBV15; D gene: NA; CDR3 protein: CATELYGKLFF; CDR3 DNA: TGTGCCACCGAGCTATACGGAAAACTGTTTTTT
clone size: NA; J gene: TRBJ2-2; V gene: TRBV5-1; D gene: TRBD1; CDR3 protein: CASSLLARGHTGELFF; CDR3 DNA: TGCGCCAGCAGCCTATTGGCTAGGGGGCACACCGGGGAGCTGTTTTTT
clone size: once; J gene: TRBJ2-7; V gene: TRBV30; D gene: TRBD1; CDR3 protein: CAWNRGQGIYEQYF; CDR3 DNA: TGTGCCTGGAACAGAGGACAGGGGATTTACGAGCAGTACTTC
clone size: NA; J gene: TRBJ1-6; V gene: TRBV11-2; D gene: TRBD1; CDR3 protein: CASSYQGANSPLHF; CDR3 DNA: TGTGCCAGCAGCTATCAGGGGGCTAATTCACCCCTCCACTTT
clone size: NA; J gene: TRBJ2-7; V gene: TRBV19; D gene: NA; CDR3 protein: CASSIAPAGYEQYF; CDR3 DNA: TGTGCCAGTAGTATAGCCCCCGCGGGCTACGAGCAGTACTTC
clone size: once; J gene: TRBJ1-2; V gene: TRBV12-3/TRBV12-4; D gene: TRBD1; CDR3 protein: CASSLGQGGGYTF; CDR3 DNA: TGTGCCAGCAGTCTGGGACAGGGGGGTGGCTACACCTTC
clone size: NA; J gene: TRBJ1-5; V gene: TRBV5-1; D gene: NA; CDR3 protein: CASSADGLANQPQHF; CDR3 DNA: TGCGCCAGCAGCGCAGACGGACTAGCTAATCAGCCCCAGCATTTT
clone size: NA; J gene: TRBJ2-1; V gene: TRBV4-1; D gene: NA; CDR3 protein: CASSQAPYVDSAYNEQFF; CDR3 DNA: TGCGCCAGCAGCCAAGCACCCTATGTAGACAGTGCCTACAATGAGCAGTTCTTC
clone size: NA; J gene: TRBJ2-1; V gene: TRBV6-5; D gene: TRBD1; CDR3 protein: CASSPRGSSYNEQFF; CDR3 DNA: TGTGCCAGCAGTCCCAGGGGGAGCTCCTACAATGAGCAGTTCTTC
clone size: NA; J gene: TRBJ1-2; V gene: TRBV6-5; D gene: TRBD1; CDR3 protein: CASSRQGYGYTF; CDR3 DNA: TGTGCCAGCAGTCGACAGGGGTACGGCTACACCTTC
clone size: few; J gene: TRBJ2-7; V gene: TRBV6-1; D gene: NA; CDR3 protein: CASSERGGSSYEQYF; CDR3 DNA: TGTGCCAGCAGTGAAAGGGGGGGCAGCTCCTACGAGCAGTACTTC
clone size: NA; J gene: TRBJ2-3; V gene: TRBV25-1; D gene: NA; CDR3 protein: CASMEWYTQYF; CDR3 DNA: TGTGCCAGCATGGAGTGGTATACGCAGTATTTT
clone size: few; J gene: TRBJ2-7; V gene: TRBV28; D gene: TRBD2; CDR3 protein: CASRGGSTTYEQYF; CDR3 DNA: TGTGCCAGCCGGGGGGGCAGCACAACCTACGAGCAGTACTTC
clone size: NA; J gene: TRBJ1-1; V gene: TRBV7-3; D gene: NA; CDR3 protein: CASRLEGIGTEAFF; CDR3 DNA: TGTGCCAGCCGTTTGGAGGGTATAGGCACTGAAGCTTTCTTT
clone size: NA; J gene: TRBJ1-2; V gene: TRBV10-1; D gene: TRBD1; CDR3 protein: CASRYRGASRTTYGYTF; CDR3 DNA: TGCGCCAGCAGATACAGGGGGGCAAGCCGTACAACCTATGGCTACACCTTC
clone size: NA; J gene: TRBJ1-6; V gene: TRBV9; D gene: NA; CDR3 protein: CASSVATNSPLHF; CDR3 DNA: TGTGCCAGCAGCGTAGCGACAAATTCACCCCTCCACTTT
clone size: NA; J gene: TRBJ2-7; V gene: TRBV5-6; D gene: TRBD2; CDR3 protein: CASSSLAGGSYEQYF; CDR3 DNA: TGTGCCAGCAGCTCACTAGCGGGAGGGTCCTACGAGCAGTACTTC
clone size: NA; J gene: TRBJ1-2; V gene: TRBV5-1; D gene: NA; CDR3 protein: CASSLDLGAYGYTF; CDR3 DNA: TGCGCCAGCAGCTTGGATCTAGGGGCCTATGGCTACACCTTC
clone size: NA; J gene: TRBJ1-2; V gene: TRBV10-3; D gene: TRBD1; CDR3 protein: CAISLQGDYGYTF; CDR3 DNA: TGTGCCATCAGTTTACAGGGGGACTATGGCTACACCTTC
clone size: NA; J gene: TRBJ1-2; V gene: TRBV12-3/TRBV12-4; D gene: TRBD1; CDR3 protein: CASSFRQGYGYTF; CDR3 DNA: TGTGCCAGCAGTTTCCGACAGGGGTATGGCTACACCTTC
clone size: NA; J gene: TRBJ2-7; V gene: TRBV9; D gene: NA; CDR3 protein: CASSRSTQGYEQYF; CDR3 DNA: TGTGCCAGCAGCAGATCCACCCAGGGCTACGAGCAGTACTTC
clone size: NA; J gene: TRBJ2-5; V gene: TRBV19; D gene: TRBD2; CDR3 protein: CASSMGSRTSGQETQYF; CDR3 DNA: TGTGCCAGTAGTATGGGAAGCCGGACTAGCGGCCAAGAGACCCAGTACTTC
clone size: many; J gene: TRBJ2-7; V gene: TRBV29-1; D gene: NA; CDR3 protein: CSVEHRDYEQYF; CDR3 DNA: TGCAGCGTTGAACACAGAGACTACGAGCAGTACTTC
clone size: NA; J gene: TRBJ1-2; V gene: TRBV6-5; D gene: NA; CDR3 protein: CASSPWGPGRGYTF; CDR3 DNA: TGTGCCAGCAGTCCATGGGGGCCAGGACGTGGCTACACCTTC
clone size: few; J gene: TRBJ1-1; V gene: TRBV29-1; D gene: NA; CDR3 protein: CSVSVETEAFF; CDR3 DNA: TGCAGCGTTTCCGTCGAGACTGAAGCTTTCTTT
clone size: NA; J gene: TRBJ2-3; V gene: TRBV28; D gene: TRBD1; CDR3 protein: CASSPDRDASYTQYF; CDR3 DNA: TGTGCCAGCAGTCCAGACAGGGACGCTTCCTATACGCAGTATTTT
clone size: NA; J gene: TRBJ2-2; V gene: TRBV6-5; D gene: NA; CDR3 protein: CATRPGDTGELFF; CDR3 DNA: TGTGCCACCCGACCAGGGGACACCGGGGAGCTGTTTTTT
clone size: once; J gene: TRBJ1-2; V gene: TRBV7-9; D gene: TRBD1; CDR3 protein: CASSLGQTLGVYGYTF; CDR3 DNA: TGTGCCAGCAGCCTGGGACAGACTTTAGGGGTCTATGGCTACACCTTC
clone size: NA; J gene: TRBJ1-6; V gene: TRBV7-9; D gene: TRBD1; CDR3 protein: CASSPSTGGNSPLHF; CDR3 DNA: TGTGCCAGCAGCCCGTCTACAGGGGGGAATTCACCCCTCCACTTT
clone size: NA; J gene: TRBJ2-3; V gene: TRBV6-6; D gene: NA; CDR3 protein: CASSGVFGGTDTQYF; CDR3 DNA: TGTGCCAGCAGTGGCGTTTTCGGGGGCACAGATACGCAGTATTTT
clone size: NA; J gene: TRBJ1-4; V gene: TRBV6-5; D gene: NA; CDR3 protein: CASSNWRTENEKLFF; CDR3 DNA: TGTGCCAGCAGTAATTGGAGGACTGAGAATGAAAAACTGTTTTTT
clone size: NA; J gene: TRBJ1-3; V gene: TRBV6-5; D gene: NA; CDR3 protein: CASSSTVSGNTIYF; CDR3 DNA: TGTGCCAGCAGTTCGACAGTCTCTGGAAACACCATATATTTT
clone size: NA; J gene: TRBJ1-1; V gene: TRBV6-5; D gene: NA; CDR3 protein: CASSGTKATEAFF; CDR3 DNA: TGTGCCAGCAGCGGGACAAAAGCGACTGAAGCTTTCTTT
clone size: NA; J gene: TRBJ2-6; V gene: TRBV28; D gene: TRBD1; CDR3 protein: CASGQGPGANVLTF; CDR3 DNA: TGTGCCAGTGGACAGGGGCCTGGGGCCAACGTCCTGACTTTC